One sample yielded the 15 T cell receptor beta chains listed below, sequenced in a study of patients and donors after allogeneic stem cell transplantation. TCRdb reprocessed the RT-PCR reads via MiXCR and lists one record per CDR3 protein. The repertoire holds roughly 960,000 distinct CDR3 sequences, more than 15% seen once, with roughly 6% in the top ten. Sequences were obtained from blood, either unsorted or a sorted T cell fraction (not recorded which). The receptors were sampled from a human donor who was either an allogeneic HSCT recipient or a stem cell or donor lymphocyte infusion donor (not recorded which). It is not recorded whose cells these are; they may come from a transplant donor.

This clonotype was seen a handful of times. V is TRBV24-1 and J is TRBJ2-5; 11 bases match TRBD2. Looked up from germline, CDR1 is KGHDR and CDR2 is SFDVKD. Trimming took 3 bases from V and 2 from J; bases not matched to a gene: 4. The CDR3 extends over 16 amino acids. CDR3 sequence reads: CATSDPPSGRQETQYF. CDR3 nucleotides: TGTGCCACCAGTGATCCCCCTAGCGGGAGGCAAGAGACCCAGTACTTC.

This clonotype has a count of ten or more. The chain has TRBV5-1 and TRBJ1-6; tentative D call: TRBD1 (5 bases). Trimming pared 5 bases from V and 5 bases from J, leaving 5 bases between. CDR3 length equals 12 residues. The germline V gene encodes CDR1 SGHRS and CDR2 YFSETQ. The CDR3 here is CASRQDNSPLHF. Here the CDR3 DNA reads TGCGCCAGCAGACAGGATAATTCACCCCTCCACTTT.

The V gene is TRBV20-1, the J gene TRBJ2-1; D gene unclear. Deletions cut 0 bases from V and 3 bases from J, with 12 bases between. Germline V gene data show CDR1 as DFQATT and CDR2 as SNEGSKA (reference sequence). This CDR3 comprises 15 residues. CDR3 sequence: CSARESLDGYNEQFF. The CDR3 nucleotides read TGCAGTGCTAGAGAGAGCCTTGACGGCTACAATGAGCAGTTCTTC.

This chain joins TRBV21-1 and TRBJ2-1; no check of the table's D call, TRBD2, against the DNA was made. TRBV21-1 is shown as a pseudogene. The CDR3 loop spans 17 amino acids. This chain's CDR3 is CASSGAKREVTYNEQFF. The CDR3 coding sequence is TGTGCCAGCAGCGGGGCAAAGCGGGAGGTTACCTACAATGAGCAGTTCTTC.

This clonotype was observed a few times. The chain couples TRBV10-3 to TRBJ2-2, with no clear D. Germline-derived CDR1 and CDR2 are ENHRY and SYGVKD. Between the trimmed V and J ends, which lost 10 bases and 6 bases, there was a span of 15 bases. The CDR3 spans 13 residues. CDR3 nucleotide sequence: TGTGCCAGCTTCGTCAGTAAAGCCGGGGAGCTGTTTTTT. Translating gives CASFVSKAGELFF.

The rearrangement uses TRBV27 and TRBJ2-5; D not resolved. Trimming took 2 bases from V and 3 from J, leaving 7 bases between them. The CDR3 is 13 amino acids. Per germline, CDR1 MNHEY and CDR2 SMNVEV (reference sequence). The CDR3 sequence: CASSLRWKETQYF. The CDR3 bases are TGTGCCAGCAGTTTACGGTGGAAAGAGACCCAGTACTTC.

The V and J genes are TRBV20-1 and TRBJ2-1; 8 bases fit TRBD2. This CDR3 has 19 residues. Germline assignment: CDR1 DFQATT and CDR2 SNEGSKA (reference sequence). The trim removed 1 base at V and 0 bases at J, leaving 14 bases unmatched. Here the CDR3 reads CSARVTLGSGESSYNEQFF. CDR3 sequence (DNA): TGCAGTGCTAGAGTTACTCTAGGTAGCGGGGAAAGCTCCTACAATGAGCAGTTCTTC.

Points on this clonotype: No DNA is shown, since the ends of the CDR3 on it are uncertain; the CDR3 is the one TCRdb lists. J is TRBJ1-4 and V is TRBV11-3; the D segment call TRBD1 is taken from the table without a DNA check. The CDR3 totals 16 residues, both ends included. Per germline, CDR1 SGHNT and CDR2 YENEEA. CDR3: CASYPGEWVLMKNCFF.

This clonotype was counted only a few times. J is TRBJ2-7 and V is TRBV5-1; 8 bases are shared with TRBD1. This CDR3 spans 15 amino acids. CDR1 SGHRS and CDR2 YFSETQ come from the germline V gene. J gave up 5 bases and V 3 bases, and 10 bases lay outside the gene matches. The CDR3 sequence is CASSYNRQGSDEQYF. CDR3 DNA: TGCGCCAGCAGCTACAACCGACAGGGGAGTGACGAGCAGTACTTC.

This clonotype has just a few counts. The chain employs TRBV7-9 and TRBJ1-2, with D unresolved. CDR1 SEHNR and CDR2 FQNEAQ come from the germline V gene (reference sequence). Between the trimmed V and J ends, which lost 2 bases and 6 bases, there was a span of 10 bases. This CDR3 region has 13 residues. In DNA form, the CDR3 reads TGTGCCAGCAGCTTAAGGAGGGATCATGGCTACACCTTC. Translated: CASSLRRDHGYTF.

The genes are TRBV7-2 and TRBJ1-2; D is possibly TRBD1 (6 bases). CDR1 and CDR2 from the germline V gene are SGHTA and FQGNSA. The length of the CDR3 is 15 residues. Trimming took 5 bases from V and 6 from J, leaving 19 bases between them. CDR3 bases: TGTGCCAGCAGCCCCCCAGGGGTTAGTCGGGATGGCTACACCTTC. Encoded protein: CASSPPGVSRDGYTF.

Many counts were recorded for this clonotype. The chain is built from TRBV2 and TRBJ2-1; 9 bases map to TRBD2. The V gene's germline CDR1 is SNHLY and CDR2 FYNNEI. The V segment lost 3 bases and the J segment 4 bases; nucleotides outside the gene matches: 4. This CDR3 has 15 residues. DNA of the CDR3: TGTGCCAGCAGTGATGCGGGAGGGAAGTACAATGAGCAGTTCTTC. Its protein is CASSDAGGKYNEQFF.

A word on this clonotype: One end of the junction does not line up with germline, which may come from a read error. This rearrangement joins TRBV5-1 to TRBJ2-7; tentative D call: TRBD2 (6 bases). This CDR3 has 15 residues. CDR1 and CDR2 (germline): SGHRS, YFSETQ. CDR3 nucleotide sequence: TGCGCCAGCAGCTTGGATGGCGGGGATACCTACGACCAGTACTTC. It specifies CASSLDGGDTYDQYF.

This clonotype turned up a few times. V is TRBV6-5 and J is TRBJ1-5; D gene ambiguous. Germline V gives CDR1 MNHEY, CDR2 SVGAGI. Trimming removed 0 bases at V and 5 bases at J, with 11 bases between. The CDR3 has 15 amino acids. DNA for the CDR3: TGTGCCAGCAGTTACTCGAGCCTCGGGGATCAGCCCCAGCATTTT. Amino acids: CASSYSSLGDQPQHF.

The chain links TRBV5-6 to TRBJ2-7; unclear D gene. The CDR3 extends over 14 amino acids. The germline V gene encodes CDR1 SGHDT and CDR2 YYEEEE. The V end was cut by 6 bases, the J end by 3 bases, with 16 bases between. The CDR3 sequence: CASIARYYSYEQYF. For the CDR3, the DNA is TGTGCCAGCATCGCCAGGTATTATAGCTACGAGCAGTACTTC.